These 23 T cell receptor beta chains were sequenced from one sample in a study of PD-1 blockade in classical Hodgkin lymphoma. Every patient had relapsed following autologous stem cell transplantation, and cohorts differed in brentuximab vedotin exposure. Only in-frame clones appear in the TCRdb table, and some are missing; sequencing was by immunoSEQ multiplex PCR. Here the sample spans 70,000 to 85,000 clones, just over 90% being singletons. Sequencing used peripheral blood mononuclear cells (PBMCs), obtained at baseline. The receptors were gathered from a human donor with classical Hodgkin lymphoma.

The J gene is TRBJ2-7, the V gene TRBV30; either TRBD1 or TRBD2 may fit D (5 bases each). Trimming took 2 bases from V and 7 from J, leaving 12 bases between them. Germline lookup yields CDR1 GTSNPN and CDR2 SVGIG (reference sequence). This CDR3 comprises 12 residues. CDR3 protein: CAWSSGLGEQYF. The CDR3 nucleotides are TGTGCCTGGAGTTCGGGGCTGGGGGAGCAGTACTTC.

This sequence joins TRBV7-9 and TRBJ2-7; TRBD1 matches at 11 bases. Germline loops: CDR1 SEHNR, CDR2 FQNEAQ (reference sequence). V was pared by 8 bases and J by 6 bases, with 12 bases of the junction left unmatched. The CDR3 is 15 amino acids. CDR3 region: CASLAWGTGGGEQYF. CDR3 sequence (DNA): TGTGCCAGCCTAGCTTGGGGGACAGGGGGAGGCGAGCAGTACTTC.

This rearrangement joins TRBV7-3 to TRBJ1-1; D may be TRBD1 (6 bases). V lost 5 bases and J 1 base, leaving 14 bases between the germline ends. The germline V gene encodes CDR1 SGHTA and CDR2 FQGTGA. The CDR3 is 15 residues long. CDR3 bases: TGTGCCAGCAGCACCGATGGACAGTGGAACACTGAAGCTTTCTTT. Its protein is CASSTDGQWNTEAFF.

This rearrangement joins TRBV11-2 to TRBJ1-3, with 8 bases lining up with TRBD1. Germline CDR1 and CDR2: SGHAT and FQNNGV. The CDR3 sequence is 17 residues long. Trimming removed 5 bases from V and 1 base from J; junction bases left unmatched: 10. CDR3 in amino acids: CASSPMDRVSSGNTIYF. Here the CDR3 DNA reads TGTGCCAGCAGCCCAATGGACAGGGTTTCTTCTGGAAACACCATATATTTT.

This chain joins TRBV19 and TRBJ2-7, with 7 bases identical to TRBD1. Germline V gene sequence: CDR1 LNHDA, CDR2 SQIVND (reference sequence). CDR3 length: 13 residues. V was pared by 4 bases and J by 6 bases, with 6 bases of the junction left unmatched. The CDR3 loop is CASSTTGAGEQYF. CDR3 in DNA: TGTGCCAGTAGTACAACAGGGGCAGGCGAGCAGTACTTC.

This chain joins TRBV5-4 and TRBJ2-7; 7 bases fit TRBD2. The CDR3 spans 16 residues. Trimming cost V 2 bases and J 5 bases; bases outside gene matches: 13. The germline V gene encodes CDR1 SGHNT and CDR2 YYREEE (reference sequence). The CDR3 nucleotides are TGTGCCAGCAGCTTAAGCTTTGGACTAGAGGTCCACGAGCAGTACTTC. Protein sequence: CASSLSFGLEVHEQYF.

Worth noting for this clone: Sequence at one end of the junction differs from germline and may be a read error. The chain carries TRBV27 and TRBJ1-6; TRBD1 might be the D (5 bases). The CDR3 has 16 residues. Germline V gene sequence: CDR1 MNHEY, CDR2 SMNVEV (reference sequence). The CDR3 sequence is CASSLSSGSYHSPLHF. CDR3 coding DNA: TGTGCCAGCAGTTTAAGTTCAGGGAGCTATCATTCACCCCTCCACTTT.

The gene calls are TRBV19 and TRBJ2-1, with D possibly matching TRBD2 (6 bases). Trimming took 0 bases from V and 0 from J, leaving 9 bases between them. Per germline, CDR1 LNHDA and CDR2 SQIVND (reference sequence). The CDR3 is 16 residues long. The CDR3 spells CASSIDDGGSYNEQFF. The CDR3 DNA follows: TGTGCCAGTAGTATAGATGACGGGGGCTCCTACAATGAGCAGTTCTTC.

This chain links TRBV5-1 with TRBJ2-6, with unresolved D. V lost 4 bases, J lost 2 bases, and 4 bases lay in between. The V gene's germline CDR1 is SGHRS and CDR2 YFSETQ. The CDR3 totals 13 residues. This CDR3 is CASSEPGANVLTF. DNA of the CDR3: TGCGCCAGCAGCGAGCCTGGGGCCAACGTCCTGACTTTC.

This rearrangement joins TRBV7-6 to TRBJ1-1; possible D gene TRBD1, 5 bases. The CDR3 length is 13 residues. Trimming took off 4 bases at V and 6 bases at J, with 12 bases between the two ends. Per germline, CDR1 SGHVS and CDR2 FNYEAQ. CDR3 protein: CASSSAGRAEAFF. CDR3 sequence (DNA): TGTGCCAGCAGCTCCGCAGGCAGGGCTGAAGCTTTCTTT.

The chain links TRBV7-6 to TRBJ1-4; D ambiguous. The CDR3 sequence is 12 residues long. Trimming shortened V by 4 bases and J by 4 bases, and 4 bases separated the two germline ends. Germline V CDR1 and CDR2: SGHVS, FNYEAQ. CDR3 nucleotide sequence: TGTGCCAGCAGCTCTTATAATGAAAAACTGTTTTTT. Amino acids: CASSSYNEKLFF.

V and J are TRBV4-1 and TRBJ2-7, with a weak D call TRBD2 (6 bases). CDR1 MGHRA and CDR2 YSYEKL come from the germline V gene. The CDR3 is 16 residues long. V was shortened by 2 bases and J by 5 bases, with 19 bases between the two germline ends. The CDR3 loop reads CASSQLERAGGHEQYF. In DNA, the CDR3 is TGCGCCAGCAGCCAATTAGAGCGGGCGGGCGGCCACGAGCAGTACTTC.

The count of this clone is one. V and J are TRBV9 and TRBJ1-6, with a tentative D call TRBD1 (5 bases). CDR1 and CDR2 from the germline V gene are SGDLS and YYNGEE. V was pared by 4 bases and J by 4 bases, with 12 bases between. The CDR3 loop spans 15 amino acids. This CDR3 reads CASSPAGAYNSPLHF. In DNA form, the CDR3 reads TGTGCCAGCAGCCCGGCCGGGGCTTATAATTCACCCCTCCACTTT.

This chain's CDR3 is CASSYSTGQAYF. The CDR3 region has the DNA TGTGCCAGCAGTTACTCCACAGGGCAGGCGTACTTC. The chain combines TRBV6-5 with TRBJ2-7, with TRBD1 as a possible D gene (6 bases). Trimming took off 0 bases at V and 12 bases at J, with 12 bases between the two ends. The CDR3 is made up of 12 amino acids. Germline V lookup: CDR1 MNHEY, CDR2 SVGAGI.

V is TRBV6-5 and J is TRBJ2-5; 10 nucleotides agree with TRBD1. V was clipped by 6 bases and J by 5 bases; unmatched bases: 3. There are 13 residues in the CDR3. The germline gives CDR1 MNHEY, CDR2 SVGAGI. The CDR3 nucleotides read TGTGCCAGCAGCTTGGACAGGGGGGAGACCCAGTACTTC. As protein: CASSLDRGETQYF.

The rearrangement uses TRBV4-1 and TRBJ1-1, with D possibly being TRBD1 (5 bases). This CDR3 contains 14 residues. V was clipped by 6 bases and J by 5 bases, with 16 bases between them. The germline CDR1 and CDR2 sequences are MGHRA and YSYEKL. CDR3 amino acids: CASRLRDFYTEAFF. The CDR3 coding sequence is TGCGCCAGCAGGCTCCGGGACTTCTATACTGAAGCTTTCTTT.

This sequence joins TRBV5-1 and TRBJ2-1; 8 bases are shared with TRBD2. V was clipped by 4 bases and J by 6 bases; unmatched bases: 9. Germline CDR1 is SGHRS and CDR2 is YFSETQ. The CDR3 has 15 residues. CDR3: CASSLPGLVGNEQFF. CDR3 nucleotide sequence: TGCGCCAGCAGCCTACCGGGACTAGTCGGCAATGAGCAGTTCTTC.

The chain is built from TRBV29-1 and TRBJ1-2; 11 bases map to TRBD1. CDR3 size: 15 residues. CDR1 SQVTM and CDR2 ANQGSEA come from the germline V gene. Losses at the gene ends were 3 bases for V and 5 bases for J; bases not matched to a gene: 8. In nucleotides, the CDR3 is TGCAGCGTTGATACCGGACAGGGGGCCGTTTATGGCTACACCTTC. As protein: CSVDTGQGAVYGYTF.

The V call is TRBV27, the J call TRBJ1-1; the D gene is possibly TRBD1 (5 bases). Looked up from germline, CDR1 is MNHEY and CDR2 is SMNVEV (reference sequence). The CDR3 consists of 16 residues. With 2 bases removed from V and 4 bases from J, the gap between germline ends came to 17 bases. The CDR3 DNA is TGTGCCAGCAGTTTAAACGGGGGGATACGGGGCACTGAAGCTTTCTTT. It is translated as CASSLNGGIRGTEAFF.

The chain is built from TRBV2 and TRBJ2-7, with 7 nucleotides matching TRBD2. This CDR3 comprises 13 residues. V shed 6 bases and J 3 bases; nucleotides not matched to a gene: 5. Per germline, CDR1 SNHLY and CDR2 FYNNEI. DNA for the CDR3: TGTGCCAGCAGGGACGGGGGGTTCTACGAGCAGTACTTC. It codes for CASRDGGFYEQYF.

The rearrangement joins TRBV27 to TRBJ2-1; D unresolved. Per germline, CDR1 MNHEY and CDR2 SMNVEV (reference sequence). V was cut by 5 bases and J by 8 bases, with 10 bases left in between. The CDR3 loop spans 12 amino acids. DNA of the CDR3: TGTGCCAGCAGTACATTCAACGATGAGCAGTTCTTC. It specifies CASSTFNDEQFF.

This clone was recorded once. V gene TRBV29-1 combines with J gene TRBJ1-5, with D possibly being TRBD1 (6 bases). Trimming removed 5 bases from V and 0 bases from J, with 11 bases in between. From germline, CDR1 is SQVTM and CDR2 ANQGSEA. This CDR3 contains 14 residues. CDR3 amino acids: CSVSDRNSNQPQHF. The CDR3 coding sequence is TGCAGCGTTTCGGACAGAAATAGCAATCAGCCCCAGCATTTT.

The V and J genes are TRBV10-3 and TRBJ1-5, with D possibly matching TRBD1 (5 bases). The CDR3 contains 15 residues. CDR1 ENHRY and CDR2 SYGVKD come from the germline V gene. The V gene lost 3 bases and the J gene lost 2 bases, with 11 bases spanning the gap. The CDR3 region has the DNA TGTGCCATCAGTGAATCATGGGGGGGCAATCAGCCCCAGCATTTT. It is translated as CAISESWGGNQPQHF.